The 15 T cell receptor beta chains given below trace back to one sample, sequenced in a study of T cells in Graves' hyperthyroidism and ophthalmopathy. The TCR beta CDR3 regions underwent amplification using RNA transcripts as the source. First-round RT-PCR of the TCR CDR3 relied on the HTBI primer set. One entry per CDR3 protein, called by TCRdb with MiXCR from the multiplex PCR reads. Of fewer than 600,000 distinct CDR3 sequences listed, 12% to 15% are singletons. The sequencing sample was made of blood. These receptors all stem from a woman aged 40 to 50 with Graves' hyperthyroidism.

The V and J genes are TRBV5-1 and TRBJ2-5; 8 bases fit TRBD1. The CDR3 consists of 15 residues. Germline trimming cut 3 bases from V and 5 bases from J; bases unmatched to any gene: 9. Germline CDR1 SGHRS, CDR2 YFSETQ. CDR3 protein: CASSSRQTGAETQYF. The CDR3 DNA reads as TGCGCCAGCAGCTCCCGACAGACAGGGGCCGAGACCCAGTACTTC.

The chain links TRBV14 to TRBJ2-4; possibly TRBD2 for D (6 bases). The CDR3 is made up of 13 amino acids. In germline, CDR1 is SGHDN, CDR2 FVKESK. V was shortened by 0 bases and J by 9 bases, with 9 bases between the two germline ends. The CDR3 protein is CASSQDMGGIQYF. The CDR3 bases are TGTGCCAGCAGCCAAGATATGGGGGGCATTCAGTACTTC.

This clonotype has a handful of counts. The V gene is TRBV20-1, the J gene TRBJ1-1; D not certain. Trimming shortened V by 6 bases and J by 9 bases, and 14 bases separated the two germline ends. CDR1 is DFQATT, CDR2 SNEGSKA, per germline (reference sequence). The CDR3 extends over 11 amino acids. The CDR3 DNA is TGCAGTGCCCTGACCCTAGGGCAAGCTTTCTTT. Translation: CSALTLGQAFF.

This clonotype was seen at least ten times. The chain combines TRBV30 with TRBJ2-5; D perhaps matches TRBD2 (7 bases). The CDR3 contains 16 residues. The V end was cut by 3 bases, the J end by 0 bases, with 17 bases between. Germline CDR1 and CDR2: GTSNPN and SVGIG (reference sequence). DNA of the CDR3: TGTGCCTGGAGCGGGGGGCAGGGCCGGTACCAAGAGACCCAGTACTTC. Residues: CAWSGGQGRYQETQYF.

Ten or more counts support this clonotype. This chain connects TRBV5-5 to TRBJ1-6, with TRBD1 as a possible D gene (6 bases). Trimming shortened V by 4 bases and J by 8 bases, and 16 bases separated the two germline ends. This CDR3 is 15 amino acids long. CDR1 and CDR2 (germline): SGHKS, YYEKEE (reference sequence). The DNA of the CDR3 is TGTGCCAGCAGCGGGGGGGCGGAGATGGATTCACCCCTCCACTTT. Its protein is CASSGGAEMDSPLHF. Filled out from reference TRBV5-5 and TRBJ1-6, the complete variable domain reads DAGVTQSPTHLIKTRGQQVTLRCSPISGHKSVSWYQQVLGQGPQFIFQYYEKEERGRGNFPDRFSARQFPNYSSELNVNALLLGDSALYLCASSGGAEMDSPLHFGNGTRLTVT.

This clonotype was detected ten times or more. CDR3 bases: TGTGCCAGCAGCTCCTTGGCGGAGACCCAGTACTTC. The encoded protein is CASSSLAETQYF. The chain joins TRBV7-2 to TRBJ2-5; D ambiguous. Trimming cost V 4 bases and J 5 bases, with 8 bases left between them. The CDR3 has 12 residues. Per germline, CDR1 SGHTA and CDR2 FQGNSA. The whole variable domain, filled in from reference TRBV7-2 and TRBJ2-5, reads GAGVSQSPSNKVTEKGKDVELRCDPISGHTALYWYRQSLGQGLEFLIYFQGNSAPDKSGLPSDRFSAERTGGSVSTLTIQRTQQEDSAVYLCASSSLAETQYFGPGTRLLVL.

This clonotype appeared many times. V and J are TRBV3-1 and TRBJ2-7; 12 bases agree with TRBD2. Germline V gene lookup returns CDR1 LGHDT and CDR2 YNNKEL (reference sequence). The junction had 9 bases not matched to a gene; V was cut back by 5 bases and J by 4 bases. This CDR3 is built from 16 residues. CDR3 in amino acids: CASSEATSGSGYEQYF. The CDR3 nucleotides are TGTGCCAGCAGCGAAGCGACTAGCGGGAGTGGATACGAGCAGTACTTC.

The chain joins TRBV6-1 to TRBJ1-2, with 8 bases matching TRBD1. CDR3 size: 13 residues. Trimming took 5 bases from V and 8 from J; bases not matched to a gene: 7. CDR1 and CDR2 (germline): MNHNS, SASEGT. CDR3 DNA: TGTGCCAGCAGTCAAGGACAGGGTCGGGGCTACACCTTC. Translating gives CASSQGQGRGYTF.

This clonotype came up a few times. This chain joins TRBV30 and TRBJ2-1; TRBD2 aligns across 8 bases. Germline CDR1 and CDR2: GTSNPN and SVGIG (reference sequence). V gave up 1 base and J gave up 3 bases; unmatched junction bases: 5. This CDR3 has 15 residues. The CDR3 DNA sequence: TGTGCCTGGAGTGCACGGGGACTAGTCTACAATGAGCAGTTCTTC. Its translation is CAWSARGLVYNEQFF. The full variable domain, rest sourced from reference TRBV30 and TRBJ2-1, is SQTIHQWPATLVQPVGSPLSLECTVEGTSNPNLYWYRQAAGRGLQLLFYSVGIGQISSEVPQNLSASRPQDRQFILSSKKLLLSDSGFYLCAWSARGLVYNEQFFGPGTRLTVL.

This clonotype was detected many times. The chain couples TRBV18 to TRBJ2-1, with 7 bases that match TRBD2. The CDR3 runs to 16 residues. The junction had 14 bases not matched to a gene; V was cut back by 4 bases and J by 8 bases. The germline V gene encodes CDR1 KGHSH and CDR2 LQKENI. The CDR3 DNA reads TGTGCCAGCTCACTTCCGGCCGGGACTACCCCAGATGAGCAGTTCTTC. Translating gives CASSLPAGTTPDEQFF.

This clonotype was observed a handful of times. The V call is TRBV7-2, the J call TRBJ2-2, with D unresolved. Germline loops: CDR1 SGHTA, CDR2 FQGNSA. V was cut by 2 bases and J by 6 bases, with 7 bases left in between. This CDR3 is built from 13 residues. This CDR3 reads CASSLLAPGELFF. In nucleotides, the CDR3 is TGTGCCAGCAGCTTACTGGCGCCCGGGGAGCTGTTTTTT. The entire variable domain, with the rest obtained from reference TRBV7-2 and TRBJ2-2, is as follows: GAGVSQSPSNKVTEKGKDVELRCDPISGHTALYWYRQSLGQGLEFLIYFQGNSAPDKSGLPSDRFSAERTGGSVSTLTIQRTQQEDSAVYLCASSLLAPGELFFGEGSRLTVL.

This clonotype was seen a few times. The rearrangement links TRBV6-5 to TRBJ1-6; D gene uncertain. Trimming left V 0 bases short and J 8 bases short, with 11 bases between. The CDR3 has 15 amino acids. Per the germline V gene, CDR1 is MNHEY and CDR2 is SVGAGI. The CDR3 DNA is TGTGCCAGCAGTTACTCAGCGGGATTGGATTCACCCCTCCACTTT. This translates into CASSYSAGLDSPLHF.

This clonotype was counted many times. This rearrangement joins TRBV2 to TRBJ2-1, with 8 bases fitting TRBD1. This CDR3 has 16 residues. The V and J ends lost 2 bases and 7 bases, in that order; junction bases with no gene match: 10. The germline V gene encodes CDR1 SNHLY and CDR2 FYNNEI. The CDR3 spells CASSEKPQGARNEQFF. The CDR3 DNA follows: TGTGCCAGCAGTGAAAAACCCCAGGGGGCGAGGAATGAGCAGTTCTTC.

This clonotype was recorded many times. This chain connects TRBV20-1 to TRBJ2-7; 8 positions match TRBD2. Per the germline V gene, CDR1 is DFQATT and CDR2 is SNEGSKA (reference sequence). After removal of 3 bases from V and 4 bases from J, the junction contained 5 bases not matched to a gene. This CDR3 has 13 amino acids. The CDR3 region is CSASTSGSYEQYF. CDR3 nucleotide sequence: TGCAGTGCTAGTACGAGCGGGAGTTACGAGCAGTACTTC.

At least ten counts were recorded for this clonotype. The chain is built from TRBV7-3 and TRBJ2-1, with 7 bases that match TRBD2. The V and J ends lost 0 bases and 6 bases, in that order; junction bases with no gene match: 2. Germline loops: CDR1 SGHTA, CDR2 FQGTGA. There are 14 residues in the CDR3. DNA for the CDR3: TGTGCCAGCAGCTTAACTTCTAGCGGCAATGAGCAGTTCTTC. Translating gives CASSLTSSGNEQFF.